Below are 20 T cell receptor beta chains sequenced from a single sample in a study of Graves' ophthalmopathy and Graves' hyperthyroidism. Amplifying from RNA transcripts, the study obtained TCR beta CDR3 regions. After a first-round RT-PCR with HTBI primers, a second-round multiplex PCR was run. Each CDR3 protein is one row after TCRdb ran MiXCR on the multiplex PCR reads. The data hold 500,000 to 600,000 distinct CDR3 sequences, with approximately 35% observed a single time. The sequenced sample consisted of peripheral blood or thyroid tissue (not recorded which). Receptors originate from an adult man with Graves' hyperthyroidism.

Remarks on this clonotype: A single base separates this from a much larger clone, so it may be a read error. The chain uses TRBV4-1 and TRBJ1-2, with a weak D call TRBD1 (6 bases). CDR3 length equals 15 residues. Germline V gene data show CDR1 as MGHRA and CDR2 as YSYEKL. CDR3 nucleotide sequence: TGCGCCAGCAGCCAAGATAAACAGGGTAACTATGGCTGCACCTTC. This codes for CASSQDKQGNYGCTF.

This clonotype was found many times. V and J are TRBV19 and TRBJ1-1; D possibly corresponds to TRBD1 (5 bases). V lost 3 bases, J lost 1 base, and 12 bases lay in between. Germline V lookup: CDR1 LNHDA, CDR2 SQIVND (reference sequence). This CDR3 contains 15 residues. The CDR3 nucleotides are TGTGCCAGTAGTATCGGGACTGGAGGGAACACTGAAGCTTTCTTT. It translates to CASSIGTGGNTEAFF.

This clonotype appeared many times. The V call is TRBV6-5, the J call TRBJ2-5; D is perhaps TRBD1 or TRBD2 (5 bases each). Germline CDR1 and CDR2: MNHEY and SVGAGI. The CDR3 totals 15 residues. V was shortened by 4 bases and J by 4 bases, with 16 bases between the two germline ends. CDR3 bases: TGTGCCAGCAGTTCCTGGGACGAGAGGTTAGAGACCCAGTACTTC. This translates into CASSSWDERLETQYF.

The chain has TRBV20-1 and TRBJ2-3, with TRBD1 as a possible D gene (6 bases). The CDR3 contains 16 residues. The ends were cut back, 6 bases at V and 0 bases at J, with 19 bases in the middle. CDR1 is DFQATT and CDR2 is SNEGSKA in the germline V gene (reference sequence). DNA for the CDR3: TGCAGTGCCCAGGACAGAGGAGCCGCTAGCACAGATACGCAGTATTTT. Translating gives CSAQDRGAASTDTQYF.

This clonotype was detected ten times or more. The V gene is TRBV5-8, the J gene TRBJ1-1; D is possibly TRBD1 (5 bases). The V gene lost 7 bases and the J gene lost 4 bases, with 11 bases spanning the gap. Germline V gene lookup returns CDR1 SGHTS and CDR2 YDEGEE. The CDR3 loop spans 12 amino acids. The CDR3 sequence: CASGPGGTEAFF. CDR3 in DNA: TGTGCCAGCGGTCCCGGGGGCACTGAAGCTTTCTTT.

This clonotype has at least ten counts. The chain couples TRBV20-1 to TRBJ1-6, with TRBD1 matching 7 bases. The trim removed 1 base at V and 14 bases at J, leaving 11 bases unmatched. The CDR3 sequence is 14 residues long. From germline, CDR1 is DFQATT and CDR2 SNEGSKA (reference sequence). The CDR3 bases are TGCAGTGCTAGAGCTAGACCCGACAGGGAATCCCTCCACTTT. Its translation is CSARARPDRESLHF.

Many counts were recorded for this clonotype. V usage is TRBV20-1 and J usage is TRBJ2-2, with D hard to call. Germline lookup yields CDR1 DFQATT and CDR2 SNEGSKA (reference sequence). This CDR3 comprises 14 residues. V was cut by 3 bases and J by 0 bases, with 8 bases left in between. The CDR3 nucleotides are TGCAGTGCTAGCAGAGTCGCGAACACCGGGGAGCTGTTTTTT. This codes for CSASRVANTGELFF.

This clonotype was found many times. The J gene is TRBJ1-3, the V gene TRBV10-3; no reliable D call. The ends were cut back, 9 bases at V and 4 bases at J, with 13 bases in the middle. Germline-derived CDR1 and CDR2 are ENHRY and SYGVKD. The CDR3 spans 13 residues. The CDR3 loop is CAIQESSGNTIYF. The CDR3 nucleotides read TGTGCCATACAAGAGAGCTCGGGAAACACCATATATTTT.

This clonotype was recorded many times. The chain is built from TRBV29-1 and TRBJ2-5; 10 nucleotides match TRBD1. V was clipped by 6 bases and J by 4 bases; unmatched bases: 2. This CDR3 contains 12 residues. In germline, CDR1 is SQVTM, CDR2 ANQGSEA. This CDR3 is CSVGDRGETQYF. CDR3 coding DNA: TGCAGCGTGGGGGACAGGGGAGAGACCCAGTACTTC.

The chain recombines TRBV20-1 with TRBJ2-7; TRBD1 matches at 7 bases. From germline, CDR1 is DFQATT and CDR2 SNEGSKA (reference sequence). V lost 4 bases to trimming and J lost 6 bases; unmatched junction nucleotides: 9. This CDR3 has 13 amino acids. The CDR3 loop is CSAIGQASGEQYF. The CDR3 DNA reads TGCAGTGCTATAGGACAGGCTTCGGGCGAGCAGTACTTC.

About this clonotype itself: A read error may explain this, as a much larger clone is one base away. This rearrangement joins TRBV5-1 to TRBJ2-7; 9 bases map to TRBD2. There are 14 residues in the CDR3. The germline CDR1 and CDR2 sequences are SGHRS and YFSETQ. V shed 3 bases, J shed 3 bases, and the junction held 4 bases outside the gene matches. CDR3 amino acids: CASSSRLAVYEQYF. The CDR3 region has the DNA TGCGCCAGCAGCTCTAGACTAGCGGTCTACGAGCAGTACTTC. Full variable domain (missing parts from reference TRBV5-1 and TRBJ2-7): KAGVTQTPRYLIKTRGQQVTLSCSPISGHRSVSWYQQTPGQGLQFLFEYFSETQRNKGNFPGRFSGRQFSNSRSEMNVSTLELGDSALYLCASSSRLAVYEQYFGPGTRLTVT.

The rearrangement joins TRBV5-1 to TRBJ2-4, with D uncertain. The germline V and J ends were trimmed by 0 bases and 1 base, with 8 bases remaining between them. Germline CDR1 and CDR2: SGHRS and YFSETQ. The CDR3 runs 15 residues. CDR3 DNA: TGCGCCAGCAGCTTGGCCCACGAGGCCAAAAACATTCAGTACTTC. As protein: CASSLAHEAKNIQYF.

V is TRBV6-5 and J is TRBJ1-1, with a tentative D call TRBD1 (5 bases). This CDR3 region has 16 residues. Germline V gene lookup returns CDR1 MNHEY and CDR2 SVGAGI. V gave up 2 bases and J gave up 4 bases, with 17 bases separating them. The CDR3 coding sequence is TGTGCCAGCAGTTACGCGGGAGCCGATGGGGGCACTGAAGCTTTCTTT. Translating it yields CASSYAGADGGTEAFF.

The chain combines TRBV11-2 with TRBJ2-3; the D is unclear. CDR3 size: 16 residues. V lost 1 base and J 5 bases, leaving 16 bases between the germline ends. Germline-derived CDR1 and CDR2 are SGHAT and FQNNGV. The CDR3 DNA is TGTGCCAGCAGCTTAGCTTTGGTCCCCCCGGGAGATACGCAGTATTTT. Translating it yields CASSLALVPPGDTQYF.

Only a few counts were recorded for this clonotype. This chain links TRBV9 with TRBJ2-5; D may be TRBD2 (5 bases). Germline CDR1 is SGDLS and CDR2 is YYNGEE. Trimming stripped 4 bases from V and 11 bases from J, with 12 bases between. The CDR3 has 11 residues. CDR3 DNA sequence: TGTGCCAGCAGCCCCCGGGGTACGCAGTACTTC. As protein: CASSPRGTQYF.

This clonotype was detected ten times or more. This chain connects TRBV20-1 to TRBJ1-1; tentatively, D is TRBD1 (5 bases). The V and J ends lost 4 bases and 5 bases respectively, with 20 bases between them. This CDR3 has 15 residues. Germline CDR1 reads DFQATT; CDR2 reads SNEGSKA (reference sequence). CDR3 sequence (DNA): TGCAGTGCTATGGCGTCCTACCCAAAGGGGACTGAAGCTTTCTTT. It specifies CSAMASYPKGTEAFF.

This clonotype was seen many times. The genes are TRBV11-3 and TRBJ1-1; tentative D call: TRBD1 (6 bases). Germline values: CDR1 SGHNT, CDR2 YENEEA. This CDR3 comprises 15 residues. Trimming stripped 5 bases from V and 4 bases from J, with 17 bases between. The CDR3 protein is CASSASRGARTEAFF. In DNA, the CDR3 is TGTGCCAGCAGCGCATCCCGGGGGGCGCGCACTGAAGCTTTCTTT.

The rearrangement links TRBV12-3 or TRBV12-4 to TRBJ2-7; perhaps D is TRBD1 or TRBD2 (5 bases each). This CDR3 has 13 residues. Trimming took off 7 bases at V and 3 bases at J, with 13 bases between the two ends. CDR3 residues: CASIQGRSYEQYF. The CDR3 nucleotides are TGTGCCAGCATCCAGGGACGTAGCTACGAGCAGTACTTC.

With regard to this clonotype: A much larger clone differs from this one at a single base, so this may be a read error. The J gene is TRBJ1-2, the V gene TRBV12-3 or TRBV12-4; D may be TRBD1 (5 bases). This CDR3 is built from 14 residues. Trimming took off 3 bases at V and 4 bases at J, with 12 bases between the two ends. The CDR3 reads CASSFLPGSYGYTF. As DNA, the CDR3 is TGTGCCAGCAGTTTTCTCCCAGGGAGCTATGGCTACACCTTC.

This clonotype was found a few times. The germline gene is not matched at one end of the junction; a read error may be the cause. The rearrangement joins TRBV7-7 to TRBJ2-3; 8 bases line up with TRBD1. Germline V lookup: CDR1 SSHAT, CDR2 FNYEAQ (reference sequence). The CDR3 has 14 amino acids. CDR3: CASSLQGGPDTQYF. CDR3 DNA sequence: TGTGCTAGCAGCTTACAGGGGGGTCCAGATACGCAGTATTTT.